The present T cell receptor beta chain was sequenced within a study of CD8+CD57+ T cells in acquired aplastic anemia. In the study overall: Yields of DNA that came from sorted CD4+ and CD8+ cells averaged about 3.3 ug. Study results and caveats: For CD8+ Simpson's diversity, patients and controls showed no significant difference.

V lost 3 bases and J lost 4; bases outside the gene matches: 8. This CDR3 has 16 residues. CDR1 ENHRY and CDR2 SYGVKD come from the germline V gene. In regard to this clonotype: Its antigen is not known.

Profiling that covered TCR beta VDJ and CDR3 relied on genomic DNA as its template. TCRdb used MiXCR to reprocess the reads, holding one entry per CDR3 protein. The repertoire holds around 180,000 distinct CDR3 sequences, with 55% to 70% as singletons. Sequencing input: sorted CD4+, CD8+, or CD8+CD57+ T cells (not recorded which) from PBMCs. The origin of this receptor is a human donor in good health. The rearrangement uses TRBV10-3 and TRBJ2-5, with 10 bases lining up with TRBD2. CDR3 nucleotide sequence: TGTGCCATCAGTGATCCTACTAGCGGGGCGGGAGAGACCCAGTACTTC. It is translated as CAISDPTSGAGETQYF.